The 29 T cell receptor beta chains listed next were all sequenced from one sample in a study of blood T cell repertoires in COVID-19. Sequencing used immunoSEQ multiplex PCR; TCRdb keeps in-frame clones, though not all of them. The data contain about 36,000 clones, 60% to 85% of them seen just once; the ten biggest clones take up just under 2%. Material for sequencing was peripheral blood. The receptors were gathered from a man aged 60 to 69 with active COVID-19.

In this sample, this clone turned up once. The chain is built from TRBV7-2 and TRBJ2-5; D is possibly TRBD2 (5 bases). The germline gives CDR1 SGHTA, CDR2 FQGNSA. Trimming left V 1 base short and J 9 bases short, with 9 bases between. The CDR3 totals 12 residues. The CDR3 DNA reads TGTGCCAGCAGCTTAGAGCTCGGGGCCCAGTACTTC. Protein product: CASSLELGAQYF.

The chain joins TRBV4-3 to TRBJ1-2, with D possibly being TRBD1 (6 bases). Germline CDR1 LGHNA, CDR2 YSLEER. CDR3 length: 15 residues. V lost 3 bases and J 4 bases, leaving 15 bases between the germline ends. The CDR3 is CASSQTGDSGYGYTF. The CDR3, as DNA: TGCGCCAGCAGCCAGACAGGCGACTCAGGCTATGGCTACACCTTC.

The rearrangement uses TRBV6-5 and TRBJ1-2, with TRBD1 identical over 7 bases. Germline-derived CDR1 and CDR2 are MNHEY and SVGAGI. CDR3 length: 13 residues. Trimming cost V 9 bases and J 6 bases; bases outside gene matches: 10. The CDR3 nucleotides read TGTGCCAGTAGACAGGGAGTAGTGGATGGCTACACCTTC. Protein product: CASRQGVVDGYTF.

This chain joins TRBV4-1 and TRBJ1-5; D not certain. Germline loops: CDR1 MGHRA, CDR2 YSYEKL. Trimming pared 1 base from V and 5 bases from J, leaving 6 bases between. The CDR3 spans 13 residues. The CDR3 DNA sequence: TGCGCCAGCAGCCAAGGGCTAGATCAGCCCCAGCATTTT. Its protein is CASSQGLDQPQHF.

This chain uses TRBV7-8 with TRBJ1-1; 7 bases fit TRBD1. V was pared by 5 bases and J by 4 bases, with 7 bases of the junction left unmatched. Germline lookup yields CDR1 SGHVS and CDR2 FQNEAQ. The CDR3 spans 14 residues. DNA for the CDR3: TGTGCCAGCAGCGTGCGACAGGGAGGCACTGAAGCTTTCTTT. Residues: CASSVRQGGTEAFF.

The chain employs TRBV10-2 and TRBJ1-4, with 7 positions matching TRBD1. CDR1 is WSHSY and CDR2 is SAAADI in the germline V gene. V shed 8 bases and J 5 bases; nucleotides not matched to a gene: 11. The CDR3 is 15 amino acids. The CDR3 spells CASSRQGGSNEKLFF. CDR3 DNA sequence: TGCGCCAGCTCGAGGCAGGGGGGCTCAAATGAAAAACTGTTTTTT.

The genes are TRBV7-2 and TRBJ1-5, with D maybe TRBD1 (6 bases). This CDR3 is built from 18 residues. Germline V CDR1 and CDR2: SGHTA, FQGNSA. Between the trimmed V and J ends, which lost 2 bases and 1 base, there was a span of 18 bases. CDR3: CASSLYGMGGLSNQPQHF. DNA for the CDR3: TGTGCCAGCAGCTTATATGGAATGGGGGGGCTGAGCAATCAGCCCCAGCATTTT.

The rearrangement links TRBV7-2 to TRBJ2-3; 11 positions agree with TRBD2. V lost 2 bases and J lost 3; bases outside the gene matches: 10. Per germline, CDR1 SGHTA and CDR2 FQGNSA. The CDR3 runs 18 residues. The CDR3 reads CASSLRLIVAGGTDTQYF. DNA of the CDR3: TGTGCCAGCAGCTTAAGGTTGATAGTAGCGGGGGGGACAGATACGCAGTATTTT.

This chain uses TRBV29-1 with TRBJ1-3; TRBD1 matches at 7 bases. CDR1 and CDR2 from the germline V gene are SQVTM and ANQGSEA. This CDR3 spans 12 amino acids. The trim removed 7 bases at V and 2 bases at J, leaving 2 bases unmatched. The CDR3 region is CSATGAGNTIYF. The CDR3 DNA reads as TGCAGCGCTACAGGGGCTGGAAACACCATATATTTT.

This clone has a single count. This chain joins TRBV5-1 and TRBJ1-1; D ambiguous. CDR1 is SGHRS, CDR2 YFSETQ, per germline. Trimming shortened V by 0 bases and J by 3 bases, and 9 bases separated the two germline ends. This CDR3 is built from 14 residues. CDR3 protein: CASSLGVADTEAFF. The CDR3, as DNA: TGCGCCAGCAGCTTGGGTGTAGCGGACACTGAAGCTTTCTTT.

V gene TRBV2 combines with J gene TRBJ2-3; TRBD1 might be the D (5 bases). Per germline, CDR1 SNHLY and CDR2 FYNNEI. This CDR3 is 13 amino acids long. Trimming shortened V by 4 bases and J by 4 bases, and 9 bases separated the two germline ends. CDR3 DNA sequence: TGTGCCAGCAGTGGGGGCCTATCAGATACGCAGTATTTT. It specifies CASSGGLSDTQYF.

The chain carries TRBV6-6 and TRBJ2-7; 8 positions agree with TRBD2. This CDR3 contains 14 residues. In germline, CDR1 is MNHNY, CDR2 SVGAGI (reference sequence). The ends lost 8 bases at V and 0 bases at J; junction bases unmatched: 6. CDR3 residues: CASSRGTSSYEQYF. The CDR3 coding sequence is TGTGCCAGCTCAAGAGGGACTAGCTCCTACGAGCAGTACTTC.

The chain couples TRBV28 to TRBJ1-2; D is uncertain. V lost 5 bases and J lost 8, with 15 bases in between. The CDR3 sequence is 13 residues long. The germline V gene encodes CDR1 MDHEN and CDR2 SYDVKM. CDR3 coding DNA: TGTGCCAGCAGTGCCCGGGAGTATATAGGCTACACCTTC. Amino acids: CASSAREYIGYTF.

Concerning this clone: One end of the junction fails to match germline, which may point to a read error. The CDR3 region is CASSLVGQGVPQQETQYF. The CDR3, as DNA: TGTGCTAGCAGCTTAGTGGGACAGGGGGTTCCGCAACAGGAGACCCAGTACTTC. This chain links TRBV7-7 with TRBJ2-5; 11 nucleotides line up with TRBD1. CDR3 length: 18 amino acids. Germline CDR1 and CDR2: SSHAT and FNYEAQ (reference sequence). The entire variable domain, with the rest obtained from reference TRBV7-7 and TRBJ2-5, is as follows: GAGVSQSPRYKVTKRGQDVTLRCDPISSHATLYWYQQALGQGPEFLTYFNYEAQPDKSGLPSDRFSAERPEGSISTLTIQRTEQRDSAMYRCASSLVGQGVPQQETQYFGPGTRLLVL.

The rearrangement links TRBV6-6 to TRBJ1-1; D may be TRBD1 (6 bases). The CDR3 runs to 13 residues. Trimming took 8 bases from V and 7 from J, leaving 17 bases between them. CDR1 is MNHNY, CDR2 SVGAGI, per germline (reference sequence). The CDR3 loop reads CASGRGEGVEAFF. CDR3 DNA: TGTGCCAGCGGGAGGGGGGAAGGGGTTGAAGCTTTCTTT.

The CDR3 protein is CASSRRYEQYF. CDR3 DNA sequence: TGTGCCAGCAGCCGTCGTTACGAGCAGTACTTC. The rearrangement uses TRBV3-1 (or the pseudogene TRBV3-2) and TRBJ2-7; D gene unclear. V dropped 4 bases and J dropped 4 bases, with 5 bases sitting between them. The CDR3 is 11 amino acids. From germline, CDR1 is LGHDT and CDR2 YNNKEL (reference sequence).

The chain joins TRBV4-3 to TRBJ1-5, with 9 positions matching TRBD1. The ends lost 6 bases at V and 1 base at J; junction bases unmatched: 4. CDR3 size: 15 residues. Germline values: CDR1 LGHNA, CDR2 YSLEER. CDR3 sequence: CASRRDRASNQPQHF. The CDR3 region has the DNA TGCGCCAGCAGAAGGGACAGGGCCAGCAATCAGCCCCAGCATTTT.

In its sample, this clone was seen once. This chain uses TRBV27 with TRBJ2-1; D is perhaps TRBD1 (5 bases). CDR1 MNHEY and CDR2 SMNVEV come from the germline V gene (reference sequence). V was clipped by 5 bases and J by 8 bases, with 19 bases between them. The CDR3 contains 15 residues. DNA for the CDR3: TGTGCCAGCAGTCTTTCAGGGTTGGGTTGGGATGAGCAGTTCTTC. Protein: CASSLSGLGWDEQFF.

The chain couples TRBV6-6 to TRBJ1-5; a possible D gene is TRBD1 (6 bases). The CDR3 is made up of 14 amino acids. CDR1 and CDR2 from the germline V gene are MNHNY and SVGAGI (reference sequence). With 6 bases removed from V and 0 bases from J, the gap between germline ends came to 9 bases. The DNA for the CDR3 is TGTGCCAGCAGGCACAGGGATAGCAATCAGCCCCAGCATTTT. Its protein product is CASRHRDSNQPQHF.

The rearrangement uses TRBV11-2 and TRBJ2-1; 10 positions match TRBD2. V dropped 0 bases and J dropped 7; count of bases not matched to a gene: 0. Germline lookup yields CDR1 SGHAT and CDR2 FQNNGV. This CDR3 contains 14 residues. CDR3 protein: CASSLEAGGNEQFF. The CDR3 DNA reads TGTGCCAGCAGCTTAGAAGCGGGGGGGAATGAGCAGTTCTTC.

The genes are TRBV6-6 and TRBJ1-1; D gene unclear. The CDR3 runs 12 residues. Germline loops: CDR1 MNHNY, CDR2 SVGAGI (reference sequence). Trimming took off 0 bases at V and 6 bases at J, with 5 bases between the two ends. The CDR3 coding sequence is TGTGCCAGCAGTTACTCGGAGTCTGAAGCTTTCTTT. Its translation: CASSYSESEAFF.

The genes are TRBV7-6 and TRBJ2-1, with TRBD1 matching over 12 bases. The length of the CDR3 is 16 residues. Germline trimming cut 5 bases from V and 7 bases from J; bases unmatched to any gene: 9. Germline CDR1 SGHVS, CDR2 FNYEAQ. The CDR3 DNA reads as TGTGCCAGCAGCCCCAGACCGGGACAGGGGGCGAATGAGCAGTTCTTC. It codes for CASSPRPGQGANEQFF.

This clone was seen a single time. The chain combines TRBV5-5 with TRBJ2-3, with D maybe TRBD1 (5 bases). The CDR3 is 14 amino acids. Germline CDR1 is SGHKS and CDR2 is YYEKEE (reference sequence). V was shortened by 4 bases and J by 3 bases, with 12 bases between the two germline ends. For the CDR3, the DNA is TGTGCCAGCAGCAAGGGGCCAGGGACAGATACGCAGTATTTT. Its protein product is CASSKGPGTDTQYF.

This rearrangement joins TRBV24-1 to TRBJ2-7, with TRBD2 identical over 13 bases. J lost 0 bases, V lost 4 bases, and 2 bases had no gene match. The CDR3 covers 16 residues. The germline V gene has CDR1 KGHDR and CDR2 SFDVKD. CDR3 coding DNA: TGTGCCACCAGTGACCGGACTAGCGGGAGCTCCTACGAGCAGTACTTC. It specifies CATSDRTSGSSYEQYF.

This chain uses TRBV11-2 with TRBJ2-1, with D possibly matching TRBD2 (5 bases). This CDR3 spans 15 amino acids. The V gene's germline CDR1 is SGHAT and CDR2 FQNNGV. The V end lost 1 base, the J end lost 5 bases, and 12 bases lay between the germline ends. The CDR3 sequence: CASSLGKGLNNEQFF. The CDR3 DNA follows: TGTGCCAGCAGCTTAGGGAAAGGACTCAACAATGAGCAGTTCTTC.

This clone turned up a few times. This chain links TRBV7-4 with TRBJ2-5, with a tentative D call TRBD1 (5 bases). CDR3 length equals 13 residues. CDR1 SGHVT and CDR2 SQSDAQ come from the germline V gene. V shed 2 bases and J shed 4 bases, with 8 bases lying between them. DNA for the CDR3: TGTGCCAGCAGCTTAAGGGGCGCAGAGACCCAGTACTTC. It codes for CASSLRGAETQYF.

The chain is built from TRBV4-3 and TRBJ1-2, with D unresolved. Germline CDR1 reads LGHNA; CDR2 reads YSLEER. V lost 0 bases and J lost 5, with 10 bases in between. This CDR3 spans 14 amino acids. The CDR3 reads CASSQDFGGYGYTF. The DNA of the CDR3 is TGCGCCAGCAGCCAAGATTTCGGAGGGTATGGCTACACCTTC.

Remarks on this clone: Other DNA sequences in the same sample also yield this CDR3. The rearrangement joins TRBV5-1 to TRBJ1-2, with D possibly TRBD1 on 6 matching bases. This CDR3 region has 15 residues. V lost 2 bases to trimming and J lost 2 bases, with 13 bases between them. Germline CDR1 and CDR2: SGHRS and YFSETQ. The CDR3 loop reads CASSLSGGANYGYTF. CDR3 nucleotide sequence: TGCGCCAGCAGCTTATCGGGGGGCGCCAACTATGGCTACACCTTC.

The chain employs TRBV7-2 and TRBJ1-5; D perhaps matches TRBD1 (5 bases). CDR1 and CDR2 (germline): SGHTA, FQGNSA. CDR3 length: 16 residues. Deletions cut 5 bases from V and 9 bases from J, with 23 bases between. The CDR3 loop reads CASSPFAGTSSGPQHF. The CDR3 DNA reads as TGTGCCAGCAGCCCATTCGCCGGGACTTCTTCGGGGCCCCAGCATTTT.